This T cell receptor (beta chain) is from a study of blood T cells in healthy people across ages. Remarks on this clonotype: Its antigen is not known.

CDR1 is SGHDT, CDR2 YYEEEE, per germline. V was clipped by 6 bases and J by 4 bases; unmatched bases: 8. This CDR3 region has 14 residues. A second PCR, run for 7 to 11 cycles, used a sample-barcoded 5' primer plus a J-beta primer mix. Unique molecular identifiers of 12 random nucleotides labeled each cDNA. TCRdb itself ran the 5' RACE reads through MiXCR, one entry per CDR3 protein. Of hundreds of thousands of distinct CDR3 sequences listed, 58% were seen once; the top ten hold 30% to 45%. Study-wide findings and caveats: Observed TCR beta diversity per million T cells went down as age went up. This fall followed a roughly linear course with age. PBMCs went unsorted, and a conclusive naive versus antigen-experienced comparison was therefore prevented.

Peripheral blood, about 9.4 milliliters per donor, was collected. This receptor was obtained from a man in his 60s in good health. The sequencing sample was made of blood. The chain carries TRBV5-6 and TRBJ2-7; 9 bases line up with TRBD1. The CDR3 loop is CASTLQGAFYEQYF. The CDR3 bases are TGTGCCAGCACCCTACAGGGGGCCTTTTACGAGCAGTACTTC. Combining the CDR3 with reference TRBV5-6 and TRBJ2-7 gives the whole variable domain DAGVTQSPTHLIKTRGQQVTLRCSPKSGHDTVSWYQQALGQGPQFIFQYYEEEERQRGNFPDRFSGHQFPNYSSELNVNALLLGDSALYLCASTLQGAFYEQYFGPGTRLTVT.